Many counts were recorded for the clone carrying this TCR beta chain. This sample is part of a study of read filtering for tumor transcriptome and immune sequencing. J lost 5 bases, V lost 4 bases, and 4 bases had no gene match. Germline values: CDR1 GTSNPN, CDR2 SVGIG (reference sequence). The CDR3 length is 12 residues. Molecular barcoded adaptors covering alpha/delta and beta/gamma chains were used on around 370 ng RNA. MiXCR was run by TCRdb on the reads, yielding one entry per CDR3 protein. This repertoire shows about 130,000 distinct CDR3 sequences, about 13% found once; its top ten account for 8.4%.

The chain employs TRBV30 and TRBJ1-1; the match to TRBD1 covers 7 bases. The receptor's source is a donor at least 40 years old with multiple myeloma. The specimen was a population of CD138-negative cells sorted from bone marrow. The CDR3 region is CAWTAGGTEAFF. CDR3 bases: TGTGCCTGGACCGCAGGGGGTACTGAAGCTTTCTTT.